This is a list of T cell receptor beta chains from one sample in a study of blood T cells in healthy people across ages. TCRdb recomputed calls from the 5' RACE reads with MiXCR, one row per CDR3 protein. This sample has 1.5 million to 2 million distinct CDR3 sequences, with about two fifths found just once. The sample consisted of blood. These receptors all come from a human donor in good health. Both conserved end residues are part of each CDR3. A D gene is named only where the DNA matches it firmly. The size field is filled for only some rows; it gives once, few, many or a size class.

d_call: NA
v_call: TRBV6-5
j_call: TRBJ1-2
clone_size: NA
cdr3_aa: CASTSSRGGRNGYTF
cdr3_nt: TGTGCCAGCACCTCTTCGAGGGGGGGGAGGAATGGCTACACCTTC

d_call: NA
v_call: TRBV28
j_call: TRBJ2-7
clone_size: NA
cdr3_aa: CASIHGSSGQRYEQYF
cdr3_nt: TGTGCCAGCATCCACGGGAGCTCCGGACAGCGCTACGAGCAGTACTTC

d_call: TRBD1
v_call: TRBV6-5
j_call: TRBJ2-7
clone_size: few
cdr3_aa: CASSYSISGQAPGISYEQYF
cdr3_nt: TGTGCCAGCAGTTACTCGATTTCGGGACAGGCCCCCGGTATTAGCTACGAGCAGTACTTC

d_call: TRBD2
v_call: TRBV10-3
j_call: TRBJ2-1
clone_size: NA
cdr3_aa: CATVLAGDNNEQFF
cdr3_nt: TGTGCCACCGTACTAGCGGGGGATAACAATGAGCAGTTCTTC

d_call: TRBD1
v_call: TRBV6-2/TRBV6-3
j_call: TRBJ2-2
clone_size: NA
cdr3_aa: CASSYGTGATGELFF
cdr3_nt: TGTGCCAGCAGTTACGGGACAGGTGCCACCGGGGAGCTGTTTTTT

d_call: NA
v_call: TRBV20-1
j_call: TRBJ1-1
clone_size: few
cdr3_aa: CSASSGLNTEAFF
cdr3_nt: TGCAGTGCTAGCTCGGGGTTAAACACTGAAGCTTTCTTT

d_call: TRBD1
v_call: TRBV7-9
j_call: TRBJ1-2
clone_size: few
cdr3_aa: CASSPGTVTNYGYTF
cdr3_nt: TGTGCCAGCAGCCCCGGGACAGTTACTAACTATGGCTACACCTTC

d_call: NA
v_call: TRBV6-5
j_call: TRBJ2-7
clone_size: NA
cdr3_aa: CASSLGSPNYEQYF
cdr3_nt: TGTGCCAGCAGTTTAGGCAGTCCTAACTACGAGCAGTACTTC

d_call: NA
v_call: TRBV29-1
j_call: TRBJ1-2
clone_size: NA
cdr3_aa: CSVEDNNRVYGYTF
cdr3_nt: TGCAGCGTTGAAGATAACAACAGAGTGTATGGCTACACCTTC

d_call: TRBD1
v_call: TRBV6-2/TRBV6-3
j_call: TRBJ1-5
clone_size: NA
cdr3_aa: CASGIFRDSSNQPQHF
cdr3_nt: TGTGCCAGCGGAATATTTAGGGACAGCTCCAATCAGCCCCAGCATTTT

d_call: TRBD1
v_call: TRBV7-9
j_call: TRBJ2-5
clone_size: few
cdr3_aa: CASSKTGVEQYF
cdr3_nt: TGCGCCAGCAGCAAGACAGGGGTTGAGCAGTACTTC

d_call: NA
v_call: TRBV5-1
j_call: TRBJ2-6
clone_size: many
cdr3_aa: CASSRTADSGANVLTF
cdr3_nt: TGCGCCAGCAGCAGGACAGCCGACTCTGGGGCCAACGTCCTGACTTTC

d_call: NA
v_call: TRBV25-1
j_call: TRBJ1-2
clone_size: NA
cdr3_aa: CASSQGYYYGYTF
cdr3_nt: TGTGCCAGCAGCCAGGGGTATTACTATGGCTACACCTTC

d_call: NA
v_call: TRBV7-2
j_call: TRBJ1-2
clone_size: NA
cdr3_aa: CASSLASRTRGYTF
cdr3_nt: TGTGCCAGCAGCTTAGCGTCGAGGACGCGCGGCTACACCTTC

d_call: NA
v_call: TRBV15
j_call: TRBJ1-2
clone_size: NA
cdr3_aa: CATSRDWGLDYGYTF
cdr3_nt: TGTGCCACCAGCAGAGATTGGGGGCTGGACTATGGCTACACCTTC

d_call: NA
v_call: TRBV25-1
j_call: TRBJ2-1
clone_size: NA
cdr3_aa: CASTGDYNEQFF
cdr3_nt: TGTGCCAGCACCGGGGATTACAATGAGCAGTTCTTC

d_call: NA
v_call: TRBV15
j_call: TRBJ2-3
clone_size: NA
cdr3_aa: CATSRGFTGSHTDTQYF
cdr3_nt: TGTGCCACCAGCAGGGGCTTTACAGGTTCCCACACAGATACGCAGTATTTT